This T cell receptor beta chain was identified in a study of cytomegalovirus exposure and HLA in healthy donors. Across the whole study: Researchers found that 81% of a few hundred genotyped donors fell within the Caucasian-associated ancestry cluster. General study results and limits: Later analysis found that TCR beta chains associated with HLA were more clonally expanded than other, equally common chains. Later work found most CMV-associated TCR beta chains apparently HLA-restricted. Several of the most significant clusters were apparently associated with common viral pathogens in a later analysis.

For this clone: Its cognate antigen is unknown.

It was with 60 Vbeta and 13 Jbeta primers that the PCR ran. Produced via immunoSEQ multiplex PCR; TCRdb's table is partial and in-frame only. The repertoire holds about 140,000 clones, roughly 80% seen once, with about 7.5% in the top ten. The CDR3 runs to 14 residues. Germline CDR1 reads PRHDT; CDR2 reads FYEKMQ (reference sequence). V dropped 1 base and J dropped 7 bases, with 13 bases sitting between them. This receptor was obtained from a woman aged 50 to 60 in good health and CMV-seropositive. The sample was PBMCs. V usage is TRBV13 and J usage is TRBJ1-2, with D possibly being TRBD1 (5 bases). The CDR3 protein is CASSLEAGILGYTF. For the CDR3, the DNA is TGTGCCAGCAGCTTAGAAGCAGGGATCCTTGGCTACACCTTC.